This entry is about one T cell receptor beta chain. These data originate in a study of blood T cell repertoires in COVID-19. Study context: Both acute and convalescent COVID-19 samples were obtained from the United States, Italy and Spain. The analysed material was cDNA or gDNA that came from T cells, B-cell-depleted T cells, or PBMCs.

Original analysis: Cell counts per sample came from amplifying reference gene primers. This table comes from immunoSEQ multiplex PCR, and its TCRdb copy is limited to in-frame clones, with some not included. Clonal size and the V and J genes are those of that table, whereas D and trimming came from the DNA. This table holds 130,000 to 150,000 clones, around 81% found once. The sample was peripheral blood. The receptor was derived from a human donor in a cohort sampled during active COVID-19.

The CDR3 DNA reads TGTGCCAGCAGTGCACCCGCGGGGCACTCCTACGAGCAGTACTTC. Protein product: CASSAPAGHSYEQYF. The genes are TRBV6-2 or TRBV6-3 and TRBJ2-7, with D perhaps TRBD2 (6 bases). With 5 bases removed from V and 0 bases from J, the gap between germline ends came to 14 bases. This CDR3 is built from 15 residues. Looked up from germline, CDR1 is MNHEY and CDR2 is SVGEGT.